Listed here are 24 T cell receptor beta chains from one sample, sequenced in a study of T-cell reconstitution after alpha-beta-depleted transplantation in children. Using unique molecular identifiers, the investigators prepared the TCRbeta library. Via MiXCR, TCRdb re-called the PCR reads, giving one row per CDR3 protein. This sample yields approximately 130,000 distinct CDR3 sequences, of which 9.7% are seen a single time; about 24% belongs to the top ten. The material sequenced was PBMCs, mostly from graft donor cells, taken 180 days after TCRalphabeta/CD19-depleted stem cell transplant. The source of these receptors is a girl under three years old who had a stem cell transplant for combined immunodeficiency, so the T cells may come from the graft donor.

In this sample, this clonotype turned up a few times. The V gene is TRBV20-1, the J gene TRBJ1-1, with D uncertain. This CDR3 has 13 amino acids. Germline CDR1 is DFQATT and CDR2 is SNEGSKA (reference sequence). V lost 5 bases and J lost 5, with 15 bases in between. The CDR3 DNA sequence: TGCAGTGCTTTGTCCTACACGCAGACTGAAGCTTTCTTT. Its translation: CSALSYTQTEAFF.

The chain joins TRBV20-1 to TRBJ2-7, with 8 positions matching TRBD1. The V segment lost 0 bases and the J segment 4 bases; nucleotides outside the gene matches: 5. This CDR3 has 14 amino acids. Looked up from germline, CDR1 is DFQATT and CDR2 is SNEGSKA (reference sequence). CDR3 protein: CSARDPGGYYEQYF. The CDR3 bases are TGCAGTGCTAGAGATCCAGGGGGCTATTACGAGCAGTACTTC.

The V gene is TRBV20-1, the J gene TRBJ2-1; tentatively, D is TRBD2 (5 bases). CDR3 size: 16 residues. V was pared by 3 bases and J by 5 bases, with 20 bases between. Germline lookup yields CDR1 DFQATT and CDR2 SNEGSKA (reference sequence). CDR3 DNA: TGCAGTGCTAGTAACGAGGGTGTCAGGCGGGACAATGAGCAGTTCTTC. This sequence encodes CSASNEGVRRDNEQFF.

This chain connects TRBV7-2 to TRBJ2-7, with D maybe TRBD2 (8 bases). Deletions cut 6 bases from V and 8 bases from J, with 44 bases between. The germline gives CDR1 SGHTA, CDR2 FQGNSA. CDR3 length: 22 residues. The CDR3 loop is CASSPRTHRGIWREELPTKQYF. CDR3 nucleotides: TGTGCCAGCAGTCCTCGAACCCACAGGGGTATTTGGCGGGAGGAGCTTCCTACGAAGCAGTACTTC.

This clonotype was seen more than once but under ten times. This rearrangement joins TRBV20-1 to TRBJ1-2; D might be TRBD1 (6 bases). The V end was cut by 6 bases, the J end by 2 bases, with 19 bases between. CDR1 is DFQATT, CDR2 SNEGSKA, per germline (reference sequence). The CDR3 length is 15 residues. CDR3 in amino acids: CSAPRGGGINYGYTF. The CDR3 nucleotides read TGCAGTGCCCCTAGGGGGGGCGGGATCAACTATGGCTACACCTTC.

This clonotype was counted once. A much larger clone lies a single base off, so this may be a read error. This CDR3 reads CASSLECGNEQFF. CDR3 coding DNA: TGTGCCAGCAGCTTAGAATGTGGCAATGAGCAGTTCTTC. The chain has TRBV7-9 and TRBJ2-1, with D hard to call. Trimming stripped 1 base from V and 6 bases from J, with 7 bases between. CDR1 is SEHNR, CDR2 FQNEAQ, per germline (reference sequence). This CDR3 region has 13 residues.

The V call is TRBV28, the J call TRBJ2-7, with D hard to call. The CDR3 totals 13 residues. With 5 bases removed from V and 2 bases from J, the gap between germline ends came to 10 bases. Germline V gene lookup returns CDR1 MDHEN and CDR2 SYDVKM. The CDR3 sequence: CASSGPDTYEQYF. CDR3 DNA: TGTGCCAGCAGTGGCCCCGACACCTACGAGCAGTACTTC.

The rearrangement uses TRBV5-1 and TRBJ1-1, with D maybe TRBD1 (6 bases). CDR1 SGHRS and CDR2 YFSETQ come from the germline V gene. V was shortened by 6 bases and J by 2 bases, with 11 bases between the two germline ends. The CDR3 is 13 amino acids. The CDR3 DNA reads as TGCGCCAGCAATTGGGACATCAACACTGAAGCTTTCTTT. It is translated as CASNWDINTEAFF.

The rearrangement joins TRBV7-2 to TRBJ2-7, with 10 bases that match TRBD2. Trimming cost V 2 bases and J 2 bases; bases outside gene matches: 3. Germline assignment: CDR1 SGHTA and CDR2 FQGNSA. This CDR3 is built from 15 residues. DNA of the CDR3: TGTGCCAGCAGCTTATTAGCGGGGGGCCCCTACGAGCAGTACTTC. It yields the protein CASSLLAGGPYEQYF.

J is TRBJ2-7 and V is TRBV4-2, with 7 bases identical to TRBD2. This CDR3 has 16 amino acids. Germline-derived CDR1 and CDR2 are LGHNA and YNFKEQ. Unmatched junction bases numbered 8, after V lost 0 bases and J lost 3 bases. The CDR3 sequence is CASSQDHGLGDYEQYF. In DNA, the CDR3 is TGTGCCAGCAGCCAAGATCATGGACTAGGGGACTACGAGCAGTACTTC.

The V call is TRBV25-1, the J call TRBJ2-5; D may be TRBD1 (6 bases). Trimming took 3 bases from V and 4 from J, leaving 12 bases between them. There are 14 residues in the CDR3. Germline V gene lookup returns CDR1 MGHDK and CDR2 SYGVNS. The CDR3 sequence: CASSDNRVGETQYF. DNA for the CDR3: TGTGCCAGCAGTGATAACAGGGTTGGAGAGACCCAGTACTTC.

This clonotype was seen a few times. The rearrangement links TRBV29-1 to TRBJ2-3; unclear D gene. Germline CDR1 SQVTM, CDR2 ANQGSEA. The CDR3 extends over 13 amino acids. Trimming cost V 3 bases and J 2 bases, with 9 bases left between them. CDR3 in DNA: TGCAGCGTTGATAGGGCCGACACAGATACGCAGTATTTT. It translates to CSVDRADTDTQYF.

This clonotype has a handful of counts. The chain recombines TRBV7-8 with TRBJ2-2; D is possibly TRBD2 (6 bases). V lost 5 bases and J lost 4, with 8 bases in between. The CDR3 totals 13 residues. CDR1 and CDR2 from the germline V gene are SGHVS and FQNEAQ. The CDR3 loop is CASSPSVTGELFF. The DNA of the CDR3 is TGTGCCAGCAGCCCTAGCGTCACCGGGGAGCTGTTTTTT. The whole variable domain, remainder taken from reference TRBV7-8 and TRBJ2-2, is GAGVSQSPRYKVAKRGQDVALRCDPISGHVSLFWYQQALGQGPEFLTYFQNEAQLDKSGLPSDRFFAERPEGSVSTLKIQRTQQEDSAVYLCASSPSVTGELFFGEGSRLTVL.

The V gene is TRBV20-1, the J gene TRBJ1-5; 7 bases line up with TRBD1. The germline gives CDR1 DFQATT, CDR2 SNEGSKA (reference sequence). Trimming removed 3 bases from V and 6 bases from J; junction bases left unmatched: 2. The CDR3 is made up of 12 amino acids. In nucleotides, the CDR3 is TGCAGTGCTAGGAGGGGGCCTCAGCCCCAGCATTTT. Its translation: CSARRGPQPQHF.

At least ten counts were recorded for this clonotype. This chain connects TRBV12-3 or TRBV12-4 to TRBJ2-3, with TRBD1 as a possible D gene (6 bases). The CDR3 totals 15 residues. V was trimmed by 4 bases and J by 0 bases, leaving 11 bases between them. CDR3 sequence (DNA): TGTGCCAGCAGTTCATCAGGGGTGAGCACAGATACGCAGTATTTT. This encodes CASSSSGVSTDTQYF.

This chain uses TRBV20-1 with TRBJ1-5; a possible D gene is TRBD1 (6 bases). Germline V gene data show CDR1 as DFQATT and CDR2 as SNEGSKA (reference sequence). The CDR3 extends over 12 amino acids. V dropped 5 bases and J dropped 4 bases, with 9 bases sitting between them. Here the CDR3 DNA reads TGCAGTGCTTCTCAGGGGAATCAGCCCCAGCATTTT. It translates to CSASQGNQPQHF.

This clonotype was seen a few times. The rearrangement joins TRBV20-1 to TRBJ2-3; D is undetermined. Trimming took 7 bases from V and 5 from J, leaving 13 bases between them. The germline CDR1 and CDR2 sequences are DFQATT and SNEGSKA (reference sequence). This CDR3 comprises 12 residues. CDR3 DNA sequence: TGCAGTGTGGCAGGATCGTTAGATACGCAGTATTTT. Amino acids: CSVAGSLDTQYF.

This clonotype came up a few times. This sequence joins TRBV19 and TRBJ2-3, with 7 bases identical to TRBD1. The germline V gene has CDR1 LNHDA and CDR2 SQIVND (reference sequence). This CDR3 spans 14 amino acids. V trimming: 5 bases; J trimming: 3 bases; junction bases outside the gene matches: 5. The CDR3 DNA follows: TGTGCCAGTAGTCGGGACAGCCTAACAGATACGCAGTATTTT. Translation: CASSRDSLTDTQYF.

The J gene is TRBJ2-7, the V gene TRBV5-1, with 11 bases that match TRBD2. Trimming took 1 base from V and 6 from J; bases not matched to a gene: 9. This CDR3 has 16 residues. The germline V gene encodes CDR1 SGHRS and CDR2 YFSETQ. CDR3 coding DNA: TGCGCCAGCAGCTTGAGCCTAGCGGGGGGAAATCGCGAGCAGTACTTC. Encoded protein: CASSLSLAGGNREQYF.

V is TRBV5-1 and J is TRBJ1-1, with D maybe TRBD1 (6 bases). V was pared by 4 bases and J by 0 bases, with 16 bases between. Germline V gives CDR1 SGHRS, CDR2 YFSETQ. The CDR3 is made up of 16 amino acids. CDR3 bases: TGCGCCAGCAGCCCGCGGACAGCCTCCCTGAACACTGAAGCTTTCTTT. This translates into CASSPRTASLNTEAFF. The full variable domain, with the rest looked up from reference TRBV5-1 and TRBJ1-1, is KAGVTQTPRYLIKTRGQQVTLSCSPISGHRSVSWYQQTPGQGLQFLFEYFSETQRNKGNFPGRFSGRQFSNSRSEMNVSTLELGDSALYLCASSPRTASLNTEAFFGQGTRLTVV.

This clonotype was counted between two and nine times. This chain joins TRBV2 and TRBJ2-2, with D maybe TRBD1 (6 bases). Trimming took off 4 bases at V and 3 bases at J, with 12 bases between the two ends. The germline V gene encodes CDR1 SNHLY and CDR2 FYNNEI. The CDR3 is 15 amino acids. Here the CDR3 DNA reads TGTGCCAGCAGTGTTTTGGGGGCAGACACCGGGGAGCTGTTTTTT. Protein product: CASSVLGADTGELFF.

The V gene is TRBV7-2, the J gene TRBJ2-5; tentative D call: TRBD1 (6 bases). From germline, CDR1 is SGHTA and CDR2 FQGNSA. The V end lost 5 bases, the J end lost 5 bases, and 18 bases lay between the germline ends. The CDR3 extends over 15 amino acids. The CDR3 reads CASSPLTGQKETQYF. CDR3 nucleotide sequence: TGTGCCAGCAGCCCTCTGACAGGCCAGAAGGAGACCCAGTACTTC.

This clonotype was seen a few times. V gene TRBV19 combines with J gene TRBJ1-1; TRBD1 aligns across 8 bases. This CDR3 spans 14 amino acids. Per germline, CDR1 LNHDA and CDR2 SQIVND (reference sequence). V was pared by 7 bases and J by 4 bases, with 8 bases of the junction left unmatched. The CDR3 region is CASIKDREATEAFF. The CDR3, as DNA: TGTGCCAGTATAAAGGACAGGGAGGCCACTGAAGCTTTCTTT.

This clonotype was seen many times. V is TRBV7-9 and J is TRBJ1-5; weak D call: TRBD1 (6 bases). This CDR3 is 15 amino acids long. The ends were cut back, 1 base at V and 4 bases at J, with 11 bases in the middle. From germline, CDR1 is SEHNR and CDR2 FQNEAQ (reference sequence). CDR3 residues: CASSLGRGGNQPQHF. CDR3 coding DNA: TGTGCCAGCAGCTTAGGCAGGGGAGGAAATCAGCCCCAGCATTTT.